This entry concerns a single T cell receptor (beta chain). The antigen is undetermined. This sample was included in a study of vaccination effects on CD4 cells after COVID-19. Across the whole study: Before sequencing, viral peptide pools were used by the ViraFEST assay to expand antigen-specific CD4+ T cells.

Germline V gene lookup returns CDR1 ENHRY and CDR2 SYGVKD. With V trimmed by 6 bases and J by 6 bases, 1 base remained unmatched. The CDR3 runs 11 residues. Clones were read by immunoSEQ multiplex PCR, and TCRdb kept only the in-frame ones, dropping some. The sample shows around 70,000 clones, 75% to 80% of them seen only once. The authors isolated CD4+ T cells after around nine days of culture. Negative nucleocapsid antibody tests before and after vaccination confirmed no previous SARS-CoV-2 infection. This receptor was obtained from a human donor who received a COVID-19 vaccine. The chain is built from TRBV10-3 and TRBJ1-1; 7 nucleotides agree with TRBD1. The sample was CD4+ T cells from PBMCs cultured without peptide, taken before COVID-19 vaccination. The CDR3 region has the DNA TGTGCCATCAGGGACAGGTCTGAAGCTTTCTTT. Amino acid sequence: CAIRDRSEAFF.